This T cell receptor beta chain came from a study of blood T cell repertoires in COVID-19. V shed 2 bases and J 4 bases; nucleotides not matched to a gene: 8. The germline V gene has CDR1 MDHEN and CDR2 SYDVKM. The CDR3 totals 16 residues. Repertoires were generated with immunoSEQ multiplex PCR, while TCRdb's copy carries only in-frame clones and drops some. This sample has tens of thousands of clones, with about 86% found just once. This sequence joins TRBV28 and TRBJ2-3; 8 nucleotides align to TRBD2. The sequenced material came from peripheral blood. This receptor was identified in a man of 80 years or more with active COVID-19. The CDR3 region is CASSLGEGTRADTQYF. The CDR3 DNA reads as TGTGCCAGCAGTTTAGGCGAAGGGACTAGAGCAGATACGCAGTATTTT.